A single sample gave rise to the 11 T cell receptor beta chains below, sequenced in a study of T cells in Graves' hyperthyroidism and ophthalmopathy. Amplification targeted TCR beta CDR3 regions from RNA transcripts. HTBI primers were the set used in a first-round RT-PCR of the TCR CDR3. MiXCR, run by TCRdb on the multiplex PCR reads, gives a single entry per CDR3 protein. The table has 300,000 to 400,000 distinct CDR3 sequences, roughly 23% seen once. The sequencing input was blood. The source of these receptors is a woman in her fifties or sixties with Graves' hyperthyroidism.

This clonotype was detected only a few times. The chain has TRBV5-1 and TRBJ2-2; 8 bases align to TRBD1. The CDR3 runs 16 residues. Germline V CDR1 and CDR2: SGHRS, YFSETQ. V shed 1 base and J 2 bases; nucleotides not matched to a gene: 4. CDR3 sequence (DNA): TGCGCCAGCAGCTTGTTTGGACAGGGCAACACCGGGGAGCTGTTTTTT. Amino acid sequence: CASSLFGQGNTGELFF.

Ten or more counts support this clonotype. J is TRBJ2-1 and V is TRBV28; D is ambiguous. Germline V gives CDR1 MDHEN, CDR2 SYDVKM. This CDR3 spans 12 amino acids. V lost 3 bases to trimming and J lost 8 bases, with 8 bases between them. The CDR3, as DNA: TGTGCCAGCAGTTTTGTGAGGTATGAGCAGTTCTTC. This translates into CASSFVRYEQFF.

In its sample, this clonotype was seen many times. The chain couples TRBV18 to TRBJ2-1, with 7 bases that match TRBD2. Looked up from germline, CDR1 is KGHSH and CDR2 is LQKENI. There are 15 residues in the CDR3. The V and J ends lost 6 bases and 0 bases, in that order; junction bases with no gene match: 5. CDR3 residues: CASSRTSDSYNEQFF. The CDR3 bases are TGTGCCAGCTCCCGTACTAGCGACTCCTACAATGAGCAGTTCTTC.

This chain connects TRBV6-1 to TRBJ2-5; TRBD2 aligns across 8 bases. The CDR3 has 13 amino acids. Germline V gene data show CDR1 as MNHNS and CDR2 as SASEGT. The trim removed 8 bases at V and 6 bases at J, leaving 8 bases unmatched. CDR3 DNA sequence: TGTGCCAGCCGTCTCGGGGGGGAGAAGACCCAGTACTTC. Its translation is CASRLGGEKTQYF.

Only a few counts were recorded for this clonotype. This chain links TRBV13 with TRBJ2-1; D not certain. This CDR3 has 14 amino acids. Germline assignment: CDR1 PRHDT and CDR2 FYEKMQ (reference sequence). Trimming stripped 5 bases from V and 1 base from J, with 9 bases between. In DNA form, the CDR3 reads TGTGCCAGCAGCCCCGGCCGTTCCTACAATGAGCAGTTCTTC. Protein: CASSPGRSYNEQFF.

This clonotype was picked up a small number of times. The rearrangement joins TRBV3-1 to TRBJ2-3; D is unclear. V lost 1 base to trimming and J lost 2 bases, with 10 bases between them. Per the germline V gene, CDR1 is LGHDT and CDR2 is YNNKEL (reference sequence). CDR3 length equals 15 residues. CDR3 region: CASSQARVVTDTQYF. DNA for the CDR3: TGTGCCAGCAGCCAAGCCCGGGTAGTCACAGATACGCAGTATTTT.

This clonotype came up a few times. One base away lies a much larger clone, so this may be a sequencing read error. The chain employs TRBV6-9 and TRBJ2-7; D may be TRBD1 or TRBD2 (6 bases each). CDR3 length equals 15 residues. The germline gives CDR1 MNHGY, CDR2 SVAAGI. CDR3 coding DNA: TGTGCCAGCAGTTACGGGGGCAGGGGATCCTACGAGCAGTGCTTC. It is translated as CASSYGGRGSYEQCF.

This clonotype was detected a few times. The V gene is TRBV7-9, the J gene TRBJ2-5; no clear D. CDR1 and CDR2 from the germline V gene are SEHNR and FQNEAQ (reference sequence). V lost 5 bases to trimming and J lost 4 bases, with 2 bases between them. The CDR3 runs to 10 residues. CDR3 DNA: TGTGCCAGCAGCATAGAGACCCAGTACTTC. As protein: CASSIETQYF.

CDR3 bases: TGTGCCAGCAGTTACTCCCTAGGGGATCATAACTACGAGCAGTACTTC. Protein product: CASSYSLGDHNYEQYF. The rearrangement links TRBV6-6 to TRBJ2-7; tentative D call: TRBD1 (5 bases). The CDR3 is made up of 16 amino acids. CDR1 and CDR2 (germline): MNHNY, SVGAGI (reference sequence). Trimming removed 0 bases at V and 3 bases at J, with 15 bases between.

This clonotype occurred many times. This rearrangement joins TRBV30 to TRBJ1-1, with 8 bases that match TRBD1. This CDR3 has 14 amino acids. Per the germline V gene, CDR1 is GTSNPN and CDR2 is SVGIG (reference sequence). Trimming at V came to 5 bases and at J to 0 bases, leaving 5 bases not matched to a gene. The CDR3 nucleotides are TGTGCCTGGGCTGACAGGGGCATGAACACTGAAGCTTTCTTT. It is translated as CAWADRGMNTEAFF.

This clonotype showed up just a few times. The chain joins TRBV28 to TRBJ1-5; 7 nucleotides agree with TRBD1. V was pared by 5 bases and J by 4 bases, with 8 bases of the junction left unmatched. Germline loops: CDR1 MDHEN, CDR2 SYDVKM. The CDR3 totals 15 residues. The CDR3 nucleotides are TGTGCCAGCAGTACAAAACAGGGGTGGAATCAGCCCCAGCATTTT. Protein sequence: CASSTKQGWNQPQHF.